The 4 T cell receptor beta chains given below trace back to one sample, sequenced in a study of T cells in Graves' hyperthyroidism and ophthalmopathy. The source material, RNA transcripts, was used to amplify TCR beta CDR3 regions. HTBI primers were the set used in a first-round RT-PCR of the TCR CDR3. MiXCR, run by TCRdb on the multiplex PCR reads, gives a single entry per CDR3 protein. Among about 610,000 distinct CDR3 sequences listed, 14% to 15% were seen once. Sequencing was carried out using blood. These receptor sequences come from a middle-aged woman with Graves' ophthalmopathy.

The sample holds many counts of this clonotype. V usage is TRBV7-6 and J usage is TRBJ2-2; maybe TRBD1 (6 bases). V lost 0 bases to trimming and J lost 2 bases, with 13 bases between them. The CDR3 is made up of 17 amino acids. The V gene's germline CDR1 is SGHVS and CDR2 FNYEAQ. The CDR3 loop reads CASSLATPGQNTGELFF. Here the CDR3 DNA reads TGTGCCAGCAGCTTAGCGACACCGGGACAAAACACCGGGGAGCTGTTTTTT. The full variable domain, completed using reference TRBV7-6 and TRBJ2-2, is GAGVSQSPRYKVTKRGQDVALRCDPISGHVSLYWYRQALGQGPEFLTYFNYEAQQDKSGLPNDRFSAERPEGSISTLTIQRTEQRDSAMYRCASSLATPGQNTGELFFGEGSRLTVL.

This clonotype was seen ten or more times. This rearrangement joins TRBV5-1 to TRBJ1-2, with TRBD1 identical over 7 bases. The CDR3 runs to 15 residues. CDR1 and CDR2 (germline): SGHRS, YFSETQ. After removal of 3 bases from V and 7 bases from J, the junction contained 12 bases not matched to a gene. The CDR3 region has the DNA TGCGCCAGCAGCTCGGACAGGCCGGGAGTGGGTGGCTACACCTTC. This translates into CASSSDRPGVGGYTF.

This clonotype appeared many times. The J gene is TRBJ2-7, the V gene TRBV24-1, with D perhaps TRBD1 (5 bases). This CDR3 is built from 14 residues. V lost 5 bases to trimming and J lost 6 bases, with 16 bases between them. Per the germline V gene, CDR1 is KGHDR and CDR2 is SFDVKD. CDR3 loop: CATSAAGYGSEQYF. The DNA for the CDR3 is TGTGCCACCAGTGCGGCAGGGTACGGTTCCGAGCAGTACTTC.

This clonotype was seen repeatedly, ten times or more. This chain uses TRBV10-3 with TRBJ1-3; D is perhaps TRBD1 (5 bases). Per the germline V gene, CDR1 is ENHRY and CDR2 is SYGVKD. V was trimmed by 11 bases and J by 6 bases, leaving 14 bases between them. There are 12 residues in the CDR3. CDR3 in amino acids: CASRQNSNTIYF. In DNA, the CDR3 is TGTGCCTCCCGACAGAATTCAAACACCATATATTTT.